This T cell receptor beta chain was profiled in a study of cytomegalovirus exposure and HLA in healthy donors. Overall study results and limits: Cytomegalovirus-associated status was assigned to approximately 160 TCR beta chains.

Only in-frame clones appear in the TCRdb table, and some are missing; sequencing was by immunoSEQ multiplex PCR. Of approximately 130,000 clones in the sample, roughly 90% were seen once. The donors were in the approximately 130-subject validation cohort, distinct from the roughly 720-subject first cohort. After removal of 4 bases from V and 8 bases from J, the junction contained 9 bases not matched to a gene. The CDR3 has 14 residues. Germline loops: CDR1 SEHNR, CDR2 FQNEAQ (reference sequence). In the case of this clone: Its antigen remains unknown.

This TCR was recovered from a woman aged 18-29 years in good health and CMV-seronegative. The sample comprised PBMCs. The chain is built from TRBV7-9 and TRBJ2-3, with 7 bases lining up with TRBD2. CDR3 protein: CASSSETSSVTQYF. The CDR3 bases are TGTGCCAGCAGCTCAGAGACTAGCAGTGTTACGCAGTATTTT.